This record looks at one T cell receptor beta chain sequence and its context. Its target antigen remains unknown. Within one base of it there is no much larger clone, and no base qualities were kept. These data come from a study of tumor-infiltrating lymphocytes in primary liver carcinoma (dated 2017 in TCRdb). Context from the whole study: Five patients with histopathologically diagnosed primary liver carcinoma underwent surgical resection in China between late 2015 and March 2016. The five patients, three men and two women aged 30 to 69 years, had hepatocellular carcinoma (four) or combined HCC and intrahepatic cholangiocarcinoma (one). The five patients had tumors of stage T1-T3 N0M0, with maximum diameters ranging from about 4 to 11 cm. Each sample produced about 3.65 to 7.13 million productive TCRbeta reads, and read depth showed no significant difference between tissue types. For each liver tumor, the study sampled five regions along with adjacent normal tissue and blood, and applied TCRbeta repertoire sequencing, expression microarrays and whole-exome sequencing. TCRbeta repertoire sequencing covered about 35 specimens from 5 patients: about 25 tumor regions, 5 adjacent noncancerous liver tissues and 5 peripheral blood samples. Repertoires from technical replicates were highly reproducible, with mean shared-clone rates approximately 0.88 and correlation coefficients above 0.98.

General study outcomes and caveats: Because only the TCR beta chain was sequenced and unpaired alpha chains were not captured, true repertoire diversity is likely underestimated. With just five or six patients in the study, the authors point out that the findings should be validated in a larger study. Since the samples were bulk and unsorted, there was no way to compare CD4+ and CD8+ T cell repertoires. The top 250 clones made up a significantly larger repertoire fraction in tumors than in blood (p = 0.039). Repertoire overlap was found to be higher between tumor regions (mean around 35%) than between tumor-adjacent (around 17%) or tumor-blood (around 14%) pairs, consistent with antigen-driven expansion.

V and J lose 7 bases and 7 bases, and a span of 11 bases separates them. The CDR3 numbers 11 residues from cysteine through phenylalanine. Only the CDR3 DNA stays, 33 bases, in frame from base 1. The germline V gene supplies CDR1 SQVTM and CDR2 ANQGSEA. Starting from around 500 ng total RNA, TCRbeta-specific cDNA was produced by reverse transcription with a constant-region primer and ProtoScript II reverse transcriptase. TCRbeta libraries were built with three nested multiplex PCR rounds, a slightly modified ARM-PCR procedure. Each of the first two PCR rounds ran for around 9 cycles and used multiplex TRBV1-TRBV30 forward primers together with a Cbeta reverse primer. Sample barcodes and Illumina adapters were attached in a final 25-cycle PCR using Deep VentR polymerase. Amplicons of 200-500 bp were gel-purified with a QIAquick gel extraction kit before sequencing. An Illumina HiSeq 2500 was used to sequence the TCRbeta amplicons, generating 250-bp paired-end reads. The paper's data handling went like this. Quality trimming of reads was performed with Trimmomatic v0.33, and paired reads were merged with FLASH v1.2.11 so that full CDR3 sequences could be recovered. MiGEC v1.2.1b assigned V, D and J germline segments to the rearranged TCRbeta sequences. Clonotype statistics and Shannon-Wiener diversity indices were computed with VDJtools v1.0.0. To cut down on sampling bias, every analysis after diversity analysis relied on just the 250 most abundant clonotypes from each sample. TCRdb's own reprocessing of the public reads used fastp at Q25 and MiXCR and kept productive beta chains. Identical CDR3 protein sequences are pooled into one entry, listed with their most common genes and DNA. The V and J calls follow TCRdb's processing rather than the paper's. The sample table records around 330,000 distinct CDR3 sequences; 65% of these occur just once. The ten largest clones add up to 9% of the sample.

RNA from unsorted whole blood was extracted with TRIzol reagent, and germline DNA was obtained with the DNeasy Blood & Tissue kit. At the time of sampling, the patients were treatment-naive and had chronic HBV infection. Before surgery, about 4 milliliters of peripheral blood were drawn into K2EDTA tubes. What was sequenced was peripheral blood. This receptor was taken from a man between 40 and 49 years old with primary liver carcinoma and hepatitis B virus infection. The chain uses TRBV29-1 and TRBJ2-1, with the D gene not clear enough to name. The DNA reads TGCAGCGCAGCTACACGGAATGAGCAGTTCTTC. It encodes CSAATRNEQFF.